These T cell receptor beta chains were read from a single sample in a study of cytomegalovirus exposure and HLA in healthy donors. The protocol was immunoSEQ multiplex PCR, while the TCRdb copy is restricted to in-frame clones and leaves out a portion. The data contain fewer than 200,000 clones, 80% to 85% of them singletons. Specimen: PBMCs. Receptors originate from a girl aged 2-9 years in good health and CMV-seropositive. CDR3s include the opening cysteine and the closing phenylalanine or tryptophan. Fields, in order: J gene, D gene, clone size, V gene, CDR3 protein, CDR3 DNA. A D gene is named only where the DNA matches it firmly. The listing skips clone size in some rows; elsewhere it reads once, few, many or a size class.

j_gene: TRBJ1-1
d_gene: -
abundance: once
v_gene: TRBV15
CDR3aa: CATSRDRGVGNTEAFF
CDR3nt: TGTGCCACCAGCAGAGACAGGGGAGTGGGTAACACTGAAGCTTTCTTT

j_gene: TRBJ2-1
d_gene: -
abundance: -
v_gene: TRBV19
CDR3aa: CASSIRPSGYFYNEQFF
CDR3nt: TGTGCCAGTAGTATCCGTCCATCGGGGTATTTCTACAATGAGCAGTTCTTC

j_gene: TRBJ1-5
d_gene: TRBD1
abundance: once
v_gene: TRBV2
CDR3aa: CASRTGRNQPQHF
CDR3nt: TGTGCCAGCAGGACAGGGAGGAATCAGCCCCAGCATTTT

j_gene: TRBJ2-2
d_gene: -
abundance: -
v_gene: TRBV11-2
CDR3aa: CASSLVPQKAGELFF
CDR3nt: TGTGCCAGCAGCTTAGTACCACAGAAGGCCGGGGAGCTGTTTTTT

j_gene: TRBJ1-5
d_gene: TRBD1
abundance: -
v_gene: TRBV19
CDR3aa: CASSTTGASGYQPQHF
CDR3nt: TGTGCCAGTAGTACGACAGGGGCCAGCGGTTATCAGCCCCAGCATTTT

j_gene: TRBJ1-5
d_gene: -
abundance: -
v_gene: TRBV6-1
CDR3aa: CASSAQGGNQPQHF
CDR3nt: TGTGCCAGCAGTGCCCAGGGTGGCAATCAGCCCCAGCATTTT

j_gene: TRBJ1-1
d_gene: -
abundance: once
v_gene: TRBV6-5
CDR3aa: CASSYGMGYTEAFF
CDR3nt: TGTGCCAGCAGTTACGGCATGGGCTACACTGAAGCTTTCTTT

j_gene: TRBJ2-7
d_gene: TRBD1
abundance: few
v_gene: TRBV5-6
CDR3aa: CASTLGGTGAYEQYF
CDR3nt: TGTGCCAGCACCCTTGGAGGGACAGGTGCCTACGAGCAGTACTTC

j_gene: TRBJ2-1
d_gene: TRBD2
abundance: -
v_gene: TRBV5-1
CDR3aa: CASSWTSSYNEQFF
CDR3nt: TGCGCCAGCAGCTGGACTAGCTCCTACAATGAGCAGTTCTTC

j_gene: TRBJ2-2
d_gene: TRBD2
abundance: -
v_gene: TRBV18
CDR3aa: CASSPVDGTSGRTGELFF
CDR3nt: TGTGCCAGCTCACCGGTTGACGGAACTAGCGGGAGGACCGGGGAGCTGTTTTTT

j_gene: TRBJ1-2
d_gene: -
abundance: -
v_gene: TRBV9
CDR3aa: CASSVGENYGYTF
CDR3nt: TGTGCCAGCAGCGTAGGGGAGAACTATGGCTACACCTTC

j_gene: TRBJ1-2
d_gene: -
abundance: -
v_gene: TRBV27
CDR3aa: CASLILRELVEYGYTF
CDR3nt: TGTGCCAGCCTCATCCTACGGGAGCTGGTAGAATATGGCTACACCTTC

j_gene: TRBJ1-4
d_gene: -
abundance: -
v_gene: TRBV28
CDR3aa: CASSPTFATNEKLFF
CDR3nt: TGTGCCAGCAGCCCTACCTTTGCAACTAATGAAAAACTGTTTTTT

j_gene: TRBJ2-5
d_gene: -
abundance: -
v_gene: TRBV2
CDR3aa: CASFGVRTQETQYF
CDR3nt: TGTGCCAGCTTCGGGGTCAGGACCCAAGAGACCCAGTACTTC

j_gene: TRBJ2-1
d_gene: TRBD1
abundance: -
v_gene: TRBV30
CDR3aa: CACPGQGINEQFF
CDR3nt: TGTGCCTGCCCGGGACAGGGAATCAATGAGCAGTTCTTC

j_gene: TRBJ2-7
d_gene: -
abundance: -
v_gene: TRBV5-1
CDR3aa: CASSHPATGEQYF
CDR3nt: TGCGCCAGCAGTCACCCAGCGACAGGAGAGCAGTACTTC

j_gene: TRBJ1-6
d_gene: -
abundance: -
v_gene: TRBV4-1
CDR3aa: CASSQFARLDSPLHF
CDR3nt: TGCGCCAGCAGCCAATTTGCTCGACTGGATTCACCCCTCCACTTT

j_gene: TRBJ2-5
d_gene: -
abundance: -
v_gene: TRBV4-1
CDR3aa: CASSQGLFSGQGYETQYF
CDR3nt: TGCGCCAGCAGCCAAGGCCTCTTTTCTGGGCAGGGCTACGAGACCCAGTACTTC

j_gene: TRBJ2-3
d_gene: TRBD2
abundance: -
v_gene: TRBV9
CDR3aa: CASSAEGLAGVTDTQYF
CDR3nt: TGTGCCAGCAGCGCCGAGGGACTAGCGGGAGTAACAGATACGCAGTATTTT

j_gene: TRBJ2-3
d_gene: TRBD1
abundance: once
v_gene: TRBV2
CDR3aa: CASRRGGQGAGDTQYF
CDR3nt: TGTGCCAGCAGGAGGGGGGGACAGGGGGCCGGAGATACGCAGTATTTT

j_gene: TRBJ2-1
d_gene: -
abundance: -
v_gene: TRBV10-3
CDR3aa: CAIRSGPSSYNEQFF
CDR3nt: TGTGCCATTCGTAGCGGCCCCAGCTCCTACAATGAGCAGTTCTTC

j_gene: TRBJ2-1
d_gene: TRBD2
abundance: -
v_gene: TRBV7-9
CDR3aa: CASSISGSSYNEQFF
CDR3nt: TGTGCCAGCAGCATTAGCGGGAGCTCCTACAATGAGCAGTTCTTC

j_gene: TRBJ1-1
d_gene: -
abundance: -
v_gene: TRBV11-1
CDR3aa: CASSLYRDTEAFF
CDR3nt: TGTGCCAGCAGCTTGTACAGGGACACTGAAGCTTTCTTT

j_gene: TRBJ2-5
d_gene: TRBD1
abundance: -
v_gene: TRBV9
CDR3aa: CASSVGLGQRTTYQETQYF
CDR3nt: TGTGCCAGCAGCGTAGGGTTGGGACAGAGGACGACGTACCAAGAGACCCAGTACTTC

j_gene: TRBJ2-2
d_gene: TRBD2
abundance: -
v_gene: TRBV28
CDR3aa: CASRAGLRTGELFF
CDR3nt: TGTGCCAGCAGGGCGGGACTACGGACCGGGGAGCTGTTTTTT

j_gene: TRBJ2-2
d_gene: TRBD1
abundance: -
v_gene: TRBV5-6
CDR3aa: CASSLDRFRTGELFF
CDR3nt: TGTGCCAGCAGCCTGGACAGGTTCCGTACCGGGGAGCTGTTTTTT

j_gene: TRBJ1-1
d_gene: TRBD1
abundance: -
v_gene: TRBV5-1
CDR3aa: CASSLGTALLNTEAFF
CDR3nt: TGCGCCAGCAGCTTAGGGACAGCTCTATTGAACACTGAAGCTTTCTTT